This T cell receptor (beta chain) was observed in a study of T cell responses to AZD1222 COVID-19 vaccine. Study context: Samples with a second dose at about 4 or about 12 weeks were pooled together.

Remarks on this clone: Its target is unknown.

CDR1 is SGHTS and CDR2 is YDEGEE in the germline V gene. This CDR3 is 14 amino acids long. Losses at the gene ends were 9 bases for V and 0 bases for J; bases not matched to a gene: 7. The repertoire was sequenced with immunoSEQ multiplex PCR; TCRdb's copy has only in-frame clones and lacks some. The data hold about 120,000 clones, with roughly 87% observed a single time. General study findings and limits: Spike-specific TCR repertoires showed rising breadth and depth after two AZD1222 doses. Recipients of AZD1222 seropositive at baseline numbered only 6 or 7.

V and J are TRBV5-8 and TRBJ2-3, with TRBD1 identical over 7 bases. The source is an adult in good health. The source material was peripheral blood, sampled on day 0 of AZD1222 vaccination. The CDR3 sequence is CANRDSPSTDTQYF. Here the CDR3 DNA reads TGTGCCAACCGGGACAGCCCCAGCACAGATACGCAGTATTTT.